These T cell receptor beta chains were read from a single sample in a study of tumor-infiltrating lymphocytes in primary liver carcinoma. TCRdb independently ran MiXCR on the multiplex PCR reads; one entry per CDR3 protein. The table records 110,000 or so distinct CDR3 sequences, approximately 80% of them present only once. The source material was liver tumor tissue from sampling region 3. These TCRs come from a man aged 35 to 55 with primary liver carcinoma and hepatitis B virus infection. Both conserved end residues are part of each CDR3. Each record gives: D gene, CDR3 length, V gene, clone size, J gene, CDR3 DNA, CDR3 protein. A D gene is named only where the DNA matches it firmly. Not every row has a clone size; where given, it reads once, few, many or a size class.

d_call: .
cdr3_length: 14
v_call: TRBV6-5
clone_size: .
j_call: TRBJ2-5
cdr3_nt: TGTGCCAGCAGCTACGCAGTGGGCAATGAGACCCAGTATTTC
cdr3_aa: CASSYAVGNETQYF

d_call: TRBD1
cdr3_length: 15
v_call: TRBV5-4
clone_size: .
j_call: TRBJ2-4
cdr3_nt: TGTGCCAGCAGCTATGTGAGGGGGCGAATAAACACTCAGTACTTC
cdr3_aa: CASSYVRGRINTQYF

d_call: .
cdr3_length: 12
v_call: TRBV12-3/TRBV12-4
clone_size: .
j_call: TRBJ2-2
cdr3_nt: TGTGCCTGCACTAGGGATCCCGAGGAGCTGTTTTTT
cdr3_aa: CACTRDPEELFF

d_call: .
cdr3_length: 12
v_call: TRBV7-9
clone_size: .
j_call: TRBJ2-7
cdr3_nt: TGTGCCAGCAGCCAGCGTCAGAGCGAGCAGTATTTC
cdr3_aa: CASSQRQSEQYF

d_call: TRBD2
cdr3_length: 16
v_call: TRBV6-1
clone_size: .
j_call: TRBJ2-5
cdr3_nt: TGTGCCAGCGGATTTCGGGGGACTAGCTCCCGAGAGACCCAGTACTTC
cdr3_aa: CASGFRGTSSRETQYF

d_call: TRBD1
cdr3_length: 20
v_call: TRBV4-3
clone_size: once
j_call: TRBJ2-1
cdr3_nt: TGCGCCAGCAACCAAACGCCCGGGACAGGGGAATTTGTCCCCTACAGTGAGCAGTTCTTC
cdr3_aa: CASNQTPGTGEFVPYSEQFF

d_call: .
cdr3_length: 16
v_call: TRBV14
clone_size: .
j_call: TRBJ2-1
cdr3_nt: TGTGCCAGCAGTGCCGCAACGGGATGGATAAACAATGAGCAGTTCTTC
cdr3_aa: CASSAATGWINNEQFF

d_call: .
cdr3_length: 13
v_call: TRBV29-1
clone_size: .
j_call: TRBJ2-7
cdr3_nt: TGCATCGTTGAAGCGTCCGGGACATTCGAGCAGTACTTC
cdr3_aa: CIVEASGTFEQYF

d_call: .
cdr3_length: 14
v_call: TRBV29-1
clone_size: .
j_call: TRBJ2-5
cdr3_nt: TGCAGCCTTAGAACAGCATCGTTTCATGAGACCCAGTACTTC
cdr3_aa: CSLRTASFHETQYF

d_call: .
cdr3_length: 15
v_call: TRBV6-2/TRBV6-3
clone_size: .
j_call: TRBJ2-5
cdr3_nt: TGTGCCAGCAGTCAATTCAGATTAGCGGAAGAGACCCAGTACTTC
cdr3_aa: CASSQFRLAEETQYF

d_call: .
cdr3_length: 14
v_call: TRBV29-1
clone_size: .
j_call: TRBJ1-2
cdr3_nt: TGCAGCGTTGAAGAGCGTCGCAGGTCATACGGCTACACCTTC
cdr3_aa: CSVEERRRSYGYTF

d_call: .
cdr3_length: 15
v_call: TRBV11-2
clone_size: .
j_call: TRBJ2-7
cdr3_nt: TGTGCCTGCAACTCGGGACGGCTTTACGCGCGCGAGCAGTACTTC
cdr3_aa: CACNSGRLYAREQYF

d_call: .
cdr3_length: 15
v_call: TRBV4-2
clone_size: .
j_call: TRBJ2-2
cdr3_nt: TGTACCAGCAGCCAAACCCGGGGCACAACCGGGAAGCTGTTTTTT
cdr3_aa: CTSSQTRGTTGKLFF

d_call: TRBD2
cdr3_length: 17
v_call: TRBV11-2
clone_size: .
j_call: TRBJ2-3
cdr3_nt: TGTGCCAGCAGCATAGATCCTGGGGAGACTAGCACGGATACGCAGTATTTT
cdr3_aa: CASSIDPGETSTDTQYF

d_call: .
cdr3_length: 15
v_call: TRBV6-1
clone_size: .
j_call: TRBJ2-7
cdr3_nt: TGTGCCAGCAGTGAAACATGGGTCAGTTCCTACGAGCAGTGCTTC
cdr3_aa: CASSETWVSSYEQCF

d_call: .
cdr3_length: 13
v_call: TRBV6-2/TRBV6-3
clone_size: .
j_call: TRBJ2-7
cdr3_nt: TGTGCCAGCAGTTACAAGTTACCATACGACCAGTACTTC
cdr3_aa: CASSYKLPYDQYF

d_call: .
cdr3_length: 12
v_call: TRBV5-5
clone_size: .
j_call: TRBJ2-1
cdr3_nt: TGTGCCAGCAGCTTGAACCTCAGTGAGCAGTTCTTC
cdr3_aa: CASSLNLSEQFF

d_call: .
cdr3_length: 13
v_call: TRBV6-2/TRBV6-3
clone_size: .
j_call: TRBJ2-1
cdr3_nt: TGTGCCAGCAGTTACCGGTTGGGCTATGATCAGTTCTTC
cdr3_aa: CASSYRLGYDQFF

d_call: .
cdr3_length: 10
v_call: TRBV29-1
clone_size: .
j_call: TRBJ1-2
cdr3_nt: TGCAGCATTCAGGATGGAGGCTACACCTTC
cdr3_aa: CSIQDGGYTF

d_call: .
cdr3_length: 15
v_call: TRBV19
clone_size: .
j_call: TRBJ2-2
cdr3_nt: TGTGCCAGTAGGTTCATGGGAGCTCGGGCCGGGGAGCTGTTTTTT
cdr3_aa: CASRFMGARAGELFF

d_call: .
cdr3_length: 13
v_call: TRBV4-2
clone_size: once
j_call: TRBJ1-4
cdr3_nt: TGTGCCAGTAGTAAGCCCCACCGTGAAAAACTGTTTTTT
cdr3_aa: CASSKPHREKLFF

d_call: TRBD2
cdr3_length: 16
v_call: TRBV6-5
clone_size: .
j_call: TRBJ2-7
cdr3_nt: TGTGCCAGCAGTTACCTTGGGACTAGCGGGAGGGCCGAGCAGTACTTC
cdr3_aa: CASSYLGTSGRAEQYF

d_call: TRBD1
cdr3_length: 13
v_call: TRBV6-9
clone_size: .
j_call: TRBJ1-4
cdr3_nt: TGTGCCAGCAGGGGACAGCGTTCCGAAAAACTGTTTTTT
cdr3_aa: CASRGQRSEKLFF

d_call: .
cdr3_length: 15
v_call: TRBV11-1
clone_size: .
j_call: TRBJ2-7
cdr3_nt: TGTGCCAGCAGTTTAACGGGATCGGCAGAATACAAGCAGTACTTC
cdr3_aa: CASSLTGSAEYKQYF

d_call: .
cdr3_length: 11
v_call: TRBV6-1
clone_size: .
j_call: TRBJ2-1
cdr3_nt: TGTGCCCGCACCCAACACAATGAGGAGTTCTTC
cdr3_aa: CARTQHNEEFF

d_call: .
cdr3_length: 13
v_call: TRBV12-3/TRBV12-4
clone_size: .
j_call: TRBJ2-1
cdr3_nt: TGTGCGAGCAGTTTACGGCTAGCGAGAGTCTTTGTCTTC
cdr3_aa: CASSLRLARVFVF

d_call: .
cdr3_length: 16
v_call: TRBV4-3
clone_size: .
j_call: TRBJ1-6
cdr3_nt: TGCGCCAGCAGATCCTGGGATAGGGGAAGGAATTCACGCCTCCACTTT
cdr3_aa: CASRSWDRGRNSRLHF

d_call: TRBD1
cdr3_length: 15
v_call: TRBV29-1
clone_size: many
j_call: TRBJ1-1
cdr3_nt: TGCAGCGGGTCAGGGGGCTGGGGAATGAACACTGGAGCTTTCTTT
cdr3_aa: CSGSGGWGMNTGAFF

d_call: .
cdr3_length: 13
v_call: TRBV12-3/TRBV12-4
clone_size: once
j_call: TRBJ2-5
cdr3_nt: TGTGCTAGCAGTTTAGTGGAGGTAGAGACCCAGTACTTC
cdr3_aa: CASSLVEVETQYF

d_call: .
cdr3_length: 12
v_call: TRBV29-1
clone_size: .
j_call: TRBJ2-7
cdr3_nt: TGCAGCGCCTGGACAGTCTCCTACGAGCAGCACTTC
cdr3_aa: CSAWTVSYEQHF

d_call: .
cdr3_length: 15
v_call: TRBV11-3
clone_size: .
j_call: TRBJ1-5
cdr3_nt: TGTGCCGGCAGCTTAGGTCTGGAGGTGGCTCAGCCCCAGCATTTT
cdr3_aa: CAGSLGLEVAQPQHF

d_call: TRBD1
cdr3_length: 15
v_call: TRBV5-4
clone_size: .
j_call: TRBJ2-4
cdr3_nt: TGTGCCAGCAGCTTGAGAGGGGGCAGGAGAAACATTCAGCACTTC
cdr3_aa: CASSLRGGRRNIQHF

d_call: .
cdr3_length: 15
v_call: TRBV5-1
clone_size: .
j_call: TRBJ1-4
cdr3_nt: TGCACCAGCAGTCGCGTCAGACCGGCTAATGAAAAACTGTTTTTT
cdr3_aa: CTSSRVRPANEKLFF

d_call: TRBD1
cdr3_length: 14
v_call: TRBV5-1
clone_size: .
j_call: TRBJ2-3
cdr3_nt: TGCGCCAGCGGCTTGGGACAGGCCTCAGATACGCAGTATTTT
cdr3_aa: CASGLGQASDTQYF

d_call: .
cdr3_length: 16
v_call: TRBV28
clone_size: .
j_call: TRBJ2-4
cdr3_nt: TGTACCAGCAGGCCCGCGTTAGGGTTGGCCAAAAACATTCAGTACTTC
cdr3_aa: CTSRPALGLAKNIQYF

d_call: .
cdr3_length: 12
v_call: TRBV14
clone_size: .
j_call: TRBJ2-7
cdr3_nt: TGTGCCAGGAGCCAAGGATTGAGCTTGCACTACTTC
cdr3_aa: CARSQGLSLHYF

d_call: .
cdr3_length: 13
v_call: TRBV6-2/TRBV6-3
clone_size: .
j_call: TRBJ2-5
cdr3_nt: TGTGCCAGCAGTAACCCGCAGCAAGAGACTCAGTACTTC
cdr3_aa: CASSNPQQETQYF

d_call: .
cdr3_length: 17
v_call: TRBV5-5
clone_size: many
j_call: TRBJ2-1
cdr3_nt: TGTGCCAGCAGCTTCACAATCCCCGGGACTGCTTACAATGAGCAGTTCTTC
cdr3_aa: CASSFTIPGTAYNEQFF

d_call: TRBD2
cdr3_length: 16
v_call: TRBV12-3/TRBV12-4
clone_size: .
j_call: TRBJ2-3
cdr3_nt: TGTGCCAGCAGTTTGGTCCTAGCGGAGAGCACAGATGCACAGTATTTT
cdr3_aa: CASSLVLAESTDAQYF

d_call: TRBD2
cdr3_length: 14
v_call: TRBV5-6
clone_size: .
j_call: TRBJ2-7
cdr3_nt: TGTGCCAGCAACTTCCCAGGACTAGCATACGAGCAGTACTTC
cdr3_aa: CASNFPGLAYEQYF

d_call: TRBD1
cdr3_length: 13
v_call: TRBV6-6
clone_size: once
j_call: TRBJ1-1
cdr3_nt: TGTATCAGCAGTCCGACAGGGGGAACTGAAGCTTTCTTT
cdr3_aa: CISSPTGGTEAFF

d_call: .
cdr3_length: 16
v_call: TRBV7-8
clone_size: .
j_call: TRBJ2-3
cdr3_nt: TGTGCCAGCAGCTCAACAGGGGAGGGATATTCGGATACACAGTATTTT
cdr3_aa: CASSSTGEGYSDTQYF

d_call: .
cdr3_length: 16
v_call: TRBV6-5
clone_size: .
j_call: TRBJ2-5
cdr3_nt: TGTGCCAGTAGCTCCTCGGTGAGCGGAGAGGAAGAGACCCAGTACTTC
cdr3_aa: CASSSSVSGEEETQYF

d_call: .
cdr3_length: 13
v_call: TRBV10-2
clone_size: .
j_call: TRBJ2-5
cdr3_nt: TGCGCCAGCAGTGATACCAGGGCGGAGGCCCAGTATTTC
cdr3_aa: CASSDTRAEAQYF

d_call: .
cdr3_length: 13
v_call: TRBV6-2/TRBV6-3
clone_size: few
j_call: TRBJ2-2
cdr3_nt: TGTGCCAGCAGCCCCCCGGACACCGGGGAGCTGTTCTTT
cdr3_aa: CASSPPDTGELFF

d_call: TRBD1
cdr3_length: 18
v_call: TRBV28
clone_size: .
j_call: TRBJ1-6
cdr3_nt: TGTGCCAGTCTACCCGGGACAGGGGGTGAGATGGAGAATCCACCCCTCCACTTT
cdr3_aa: CASLPGTGGEMENPPLHF

d_call: .
cdr3_length: 15
v_call: TRBV12-3/TRBV12-4
clone_size: .
j_call: TRBJ2-7
cdr3_nt: TGTGTCAACAGACCTGGACAGAACGGGTACCACGAGCAGTACTTC
cdr3_aa: CVNRPGQNGYHEQYF

d_call: TRBD1
cdr3_length: 16
v_call: TRBV29-1
clone_size: .
j_call: TRBJ1-2
cdr3_nt: TGCATCGTTGAAAAAGGTCAGGGGGACAGGGACTATAGCTACGCCTTC
cdr3_aa: CIVEKGQGDRDYSYAF